This T cell receptor (beta chain) came from a study of blood T cell repertoires in COVID-19. The germline V gene encodes CDR1 GTSNPN and CDR2 SVGIG (reference sequence). The CDR3 covers 11 residues. Libraries were prepared by immunoSEQ multiplex PCR; TCRdb keeps only in-frame clonotypes and omits some of them. The data contain around 200,000 clones, 65% to 85% of them singletons. The sequenced sample was peripheral blood. The rearrangement links TRBV30 to TRBJ1-4, with 7 bases lining up with TRBD1. The receptor was derived from a woman in her 30s with COVID-19, enrolled during active disease. CDR3 residues: CAQGGFEKLFF. The CDR3 bases are TGTGCGCAAGGGGGCTTTGAAAAACTGTTTTTT.